A single T cell receptor beta chain is shown here with its context. The sample belongs to a study of blood T cell repertoires in COVID-19. In germline, CDR1 is LNHDA, CDR2 SQIVND (reference sequence). This CDR3 has 13 residues. The V end was cut by 3 bases, the J end by 5 bases, with 10 bases between. Sequencing was performed with immunoSEQ multiplex PCR; in TCRdb, only in-frame clones are kept and a portion is missing. The sample contains approximately 470,000 clones, about 90% of which appear only once. The genes are TRBV19 and TRBJ2-5; D is uncertain. The TCR comes from a young woman who had recovered from COVID-19. Sequenced: PBMCs or T cells enriched from blood (not recorded which). This CDR3 reads CASSISGWETQYF. The CDR3, as DNA: TGTGCCAGTAGTATTTCCGGGTGGGAGACCCAGTACTTC.